What follows are 8 T cell receptor beta chains derived from one specimen sequenced in a study of early T cells in non-severe SARS-CoV-2 infection. TCRdb re-called the 5' RACE reads through MiXCR, storing one row per CDR3 protein. The table shows approximately 69,000 distinct CDR3 sequences, with about an eighth occurring only once. The input for sequencing was whole blood, taken at baseline. All receptors derive from an adult who was a healthcare worker with PCR-confirmed SARS-CoV-2 infection or an uninfected control (not recorded which).

By share, this clonotype ranks as medium-sized. The chain carries TRBV20-1 and TRBJ2-7; 7 nucleotides agree with TRBD1. Germline CDR1 and CDR2: DFQATT and SNEGSKA (reference sequence). The CDR3 runs 16 residues. V dropped 1 base and J dropped 0; count of bases not matched to a gene: 9. The CDR3 coding sequence is TGCAGTGCTAGAGCGCCAGGGGGTGGAGACTCCTACGAGCAGTACTTC. Residues: CSARAPGGGDSYEQYF.

This chain connects TRBV29-1 to TRBJ2-3, with 9 positions matching TRBD2. CDR3 length equals 13 residues. Germline trimming cut 6 bases from V and 2 bases from J; bases unmatched to any gene: 3. In germline, CDR1 is SQVTM, CDR2 ANQGSEA. CDR3 in amino acids: CSVGLAYTDTQYF. CDR3 bases: TGCAGCGTCGGACTAGCGTACACAGATACGCAGTATTTT.

The chain links TRBV6-5 to TRBJ2-5; D remains ambiguous. The germline CDR1 and CDR2 sequences are MNHEY and SVGAGI. This CDR3 has 14 amino acids. V lost 0 bases to trimming and J lost 5 bases, with 10 bases between them. CDR3 loop: CASSYSRPDETQYF. The CDR3 DNA reads TGTGCCAGCAGTTACTCGAGGCCAGACGAGACCCAGTACTTC.

A few counts support this clonotype. The rearrangement links TRBV10-3 to TRBJ2-3; D is undetermined. The CDR3 is 11 amino acids. CDR1 and CDR2 from the germline V gene are ENHRY and SYGVKD. Trimming pared 4 bases from V and 6 bases from J, leaving 5 bases between. CDR3 protein: CAISVLDTQYF. CDR3 bases: TGTGCCATCAGTGTATTGGATACGCAGTATTTT.

This clonotype was seen a handful of times. The J gene is TRBJ1-3, the V gene TRBV12-3 or TRBV12-4, with D unresolved. The CDR3 contains 12 residues. The ends were cut back, 6 bases at V and 1 base at J, with 4 bases in the middle. This CDR3 reads CASSQSGNTIYF. The CDR3 DNA is TGTGCCAGCAGCCAATCTGGAAACACCATATATTTT.

This clonotype occurred a few times. The chain is built from TRBV5-4 and TRBJ2-1, with D uncertain. Germline V gene sequence: CDR1 SGHNT, CDR2 YYREEE (reference sequence). The length of the CDR3 is 17 residues. V was trimmed by 1 base and J by 2 bases, leaving 16 bases between them. For the CDR3, the DNA is TGTGCCAGCAGCTTGTTCTCCTCTCCAGGTACCTACAATGAGCAGTTCTTC. Translation gives CASSLFSSPGTYNEQFF.

This clonotype was counted between two and nine times. The rearrangement uses TRBV11-2 and TRBJ2-7, with 7 bases identical to TRBD2. V lost 0 bases and J lost 7; bases outside the gene matches: 6. CDR3 size: 14 residues. Looked up from germline, CDR1 is SGHAT and CDR2 is FQNNGV. In nucleotides, the CDR3 is TGTGCCAGCAGCTTAGATCGGTTCGGGAGGGAGCAGTACTTC. Protein product: CASSLDRFGREQYF.

This clonotype has more than one count but fewer than ten. V is TRBV24-1 and J is TRBJ2-1; D not resolved. V lost 4 bases and J lost 7, with 13 bases in between. CDR1 KGHDR and CDR2 SFDVKD come from the germline V gene. This CDR3 contains 14 residues. CDR3 nucleotides: TGTGCCACCAGTGACCGCCGACTCCGGAATGAGCAGTTCTTC. Amino acids: CATSDRRLRNEQFF.